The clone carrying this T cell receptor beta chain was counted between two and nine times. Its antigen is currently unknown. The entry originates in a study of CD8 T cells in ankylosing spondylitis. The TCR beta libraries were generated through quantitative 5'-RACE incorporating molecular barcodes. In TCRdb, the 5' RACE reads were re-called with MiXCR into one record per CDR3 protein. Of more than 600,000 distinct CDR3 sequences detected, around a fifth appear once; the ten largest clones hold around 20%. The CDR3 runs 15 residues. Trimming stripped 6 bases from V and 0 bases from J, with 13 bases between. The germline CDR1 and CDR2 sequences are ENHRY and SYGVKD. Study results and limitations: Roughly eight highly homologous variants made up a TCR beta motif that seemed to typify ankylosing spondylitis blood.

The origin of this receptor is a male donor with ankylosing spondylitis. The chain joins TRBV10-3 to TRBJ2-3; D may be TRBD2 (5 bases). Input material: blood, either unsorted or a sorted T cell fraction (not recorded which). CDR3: CAIRGRADSTDTQYF. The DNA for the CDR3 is TGTGCCATCAGAGGGCGGGCCGATAGCACAGATACGCAGTATTTT.